This entry describes one T cell receptor (beta chain). Its specific antigen is unknown. It has no much larger one-base neighbor in the sample; base qualities were not kept. TCRB and TCRAD loci were amplified from a standardized quantity of quality-controlled genomic DNA using the immunoSEQ multiplex PCR assay. The V(D)J region was spanned by amplicons of a length sufficient to cover the CDR3 and to identify V and J genes. The amplicons were sequenced on an Illumina platform via the commercial immunoSEQ service. As for the original processing: Primer bias and sequencing errors were corrected as previously described, and TCRAD and TCRB were defined on the basis of the IMGT database. Repertoires were analysed with immunoSEQ Analyzer 3.0 and VDJTools, covering basic statistics, V/J segment usage, diversity estimates, rarefaction and pairwise overlap. Diversity was estimated using the Chao1, ChaoE, Efron-Thisted, Shannon and inverse Simpson indices, and was also estimated on datasets down-sampled to the size of the smallest sample. Repertoire overlap used strict matching of CDR3 nucleotide sequence, V gene and J gene, with Jaccard-based multidimensional scaling clustering. TCRdb re-hosts the immuneACCESS table, in-frame sequences only. Its copies lack some clones; in the studies checked, an unresolved V gene accounts for under half of them, and the cause for the rest is not known. Clonal size and the V and J genes are those of that table, whereas D and trimming came from the DNA. The sample contains 86,000 or so clones, approximately 97% of them found a single time. 0.031% of the sample lies in the top ten.

According to the germline V gene, CDR1 reads SGHRS and CDR2 reads YFSETQ. The CDR3 holds 14 amino acids from the cysteine to the phenylalanine. Just CDR3 DNA is preserved here, 42 bases in frame from base 1. The junction shows trimming of 4 bases on V and 4 bases on J, plus 11 bases between the germline ends. The data were taken from a study of human thymus T cells (dated by TCRdb to about 2020). Regarding the research as a whole: The study described the TCR alpha and beta repertoires in under ten infant thymus samples and a handful of matching peripheral blood samples. Donor ages ranging from roughly 6 to 250 days were recorded, and more than 5 male and two female infants were included in the cohort.

The paper's findings and limits, for the study overall: The related research found that thymic TCR repertoires overlapped highly between unrelated individuals. Thymus samples yielded on average around 850,000 unique TCRB clonotypes, compared with some 83,000 from blood samples. Both the thymic and the peripheral blood repertoires appeared to show biased V and J gene segment usage.

The thymus tissue came from surgical resects taken out during corrective cardiac surgery. Donors were immunologically healthy infants undergoing open corrective cardiac surgery for congenital heart defects in Finland. Thymocytes were mechanically released from the tissue and were stored as pellets of roughly 10-32 million cells at -70 degrees C. A QIAsymphony instrument was used to extract genomic DNA from frozen cell pellets. The sequence was collected from a boy less than two years old with a congenital heart defect but otherwise immunologically healthy. The chain couples TRBV5-1 to TRBJ1-4; TRBD1 might be the D gene, on 6 matching bases. The sequenced material came from thymus tissue. The DNA reads as follows: TGCGCCAGCAGCGAGGGGGGCCGTAATGAAAAACTGTTTTTT. Its translation is CASSEGGRNEKLFF.